The rows below give T cell receptor beta chains drawn from one sample of a study of cytomegalovirus exposure and HLA in healthy donors. TCRdb's copy holds only in-frame clones and misses some; the assay was immunoSEQ multiplex PCR. Here the sample spans about 130,000 clones, 80% being singletons. Sequencing was carried out using PBMCs. These receptors were obtained from a man aged 30-40 years in good health and CMV-seropositive. Each CDR3 is given with its conserved first and last residue. D genes are given only for firm matches. Clone sizes are given selectively: once, few, many, or a class where the clone is expanded.

j_call v_call clone_size d_call cdr3_nt cdr3_aa
TRBJ1-4 TRBV27 . TRBD1 TGTGCCAGCAGTCTGGAATCCGGGACAGGGGTTGAAAAACTGTTTTTT CASSLESGTGVEKLFF
TRBJ1-2 TRBV25-1 . . TGTGCCAGCGCTAAGGCGGATAGCTATGGCTACACCTTC CASAKADSYGYTF
TRBJ1-1 TRBV6-6 . . TGTGCCAGCAGTGATTCGATTGCGGACAGCGCGTCCGCTTTCTTT CASSDSIADSASAFF
TRBJ1-2 TRBV15 once TRBD1 TGTGCCACCAGCTTGCGGACAGGCACTTTTGGCTACACCTTC CATSLRTGTFGYTF
TRBJ2-7 TRBV5-1 few . TGCGCCAGCAGCTTGGGGGGGGAGATTGGGTTCGAGCAGTACTTC CASSLGGEIGFEQYF
TRBJ2-4 TRBV19 . TRBD2 TGTGCCAGTAGTCTCTTGGGGGGGGGAAACATTCAGTACTTC CASSLLGGGNIQYF
TRBJ2-1 TRBV7-7 . . TGTGCCAGCAGCGGGAGCCCTAGGAATGAGCAGTTCTTC CASSGSPRNEQFF
TRBJ2-3 TRBV5-6 . . TGTGCCAGCAGCGAGGGCGGGGGCCGGGATACGCAGTATTTT CASSEGGGRDTQYF
TRBJ2-7 TRBV2 . . TGTGCCAGCACCCCAAGGCGACTTTACGAGCAGTACTTC CASTPRRLYEQYF
TRBJ2-3 TRBV7-9 . TRBD2 TGTGCCAGCAGCTTATATCCGCCTAGCGGGGGGAGATTCACAGATACGCAGTATTTT CASSLYPPSGGRFTDTQYF
TRBJ2-1 TRBV5-6 few TRBD2 TGTGCCAGCAGCAGTAGCGGGGGGTTTGAGCAGTTCTTC CASSSSGGFEQFF
TRBJ2-3 TRBV30 . TRBD2 TGTGCCTGGAGCGTACGGGGGGGAGATACGCAGTATTTT CAWSVRGGDTQYF
TRBJ2-7 TRBV6-1 few . TGTGCCAGCAGGGGGTACAGGGGGGGCAACGAGCAGTACTTC CASRGYRGGNEQYF
TRBJ2-7 TRBV4-1 . TRBD1 TGCGCCAGCAGCCAAGGACGGGACAGGGAACAGTACTTC CASSQGRDREQYF
TRBJ2-4 TRBV6-4 once . TGTGCCAGCAGTGACTCTGTCCCGTGGGGGGGCCCCAAAAACATTCAGTACTTC CASSDSVPWGGPKNIQYF